This T cell receptor (beta chain) was captured by sequencing in a study of metastatic and nonmetastatic thyroid tumors. At the level of the study: Peripheral blood and tumor or nodule samples from malignant and benign thyroid patients were compared. Notes on the study in general: In both blood and tumor samples, TCR beta diversity was reported significantly higher for malignant than benign nodules.

Treatment of any kind had been given to no patient before thyroid surgery. On this clone: Its target is unknown. One end of the junction does not line up with germline, which may come from a read error.

The CDR3 is 17 amino acids. The germline CDR1 and CDR2 sequences are SGHRS and YFSETQ. Original handling: A classifier for distant metastasis in papillary thyroid cancer was constructed using CDR3 differences observed across clinicopathological groups. TCRdb re-clonotyped the PCR reads through MiXCR. It is TCRdb's table, rather than the study itself, that gives the V and J calls and clone size. The table has more than 8,500 clones, roughly 9.7% seen once. J is TRBJ2-7 and V is TRBV5-1; 7 bases map to TRBD1. The sample taken for sequencing was tumor tissue. This sequence originates from a female donor with papillary thyroid cancer or a benign thyroid nodule (not recorded which). Some clones in this sample may be carry-over from other donors' samples. CDR3: CASSRNSGTVGSYEQHF. Here the CDR3 DNA reads TGCGCCAGCAGTAGAAACTCCGGGACAGTAGGGTCCTACGAGCAGCACTTC.